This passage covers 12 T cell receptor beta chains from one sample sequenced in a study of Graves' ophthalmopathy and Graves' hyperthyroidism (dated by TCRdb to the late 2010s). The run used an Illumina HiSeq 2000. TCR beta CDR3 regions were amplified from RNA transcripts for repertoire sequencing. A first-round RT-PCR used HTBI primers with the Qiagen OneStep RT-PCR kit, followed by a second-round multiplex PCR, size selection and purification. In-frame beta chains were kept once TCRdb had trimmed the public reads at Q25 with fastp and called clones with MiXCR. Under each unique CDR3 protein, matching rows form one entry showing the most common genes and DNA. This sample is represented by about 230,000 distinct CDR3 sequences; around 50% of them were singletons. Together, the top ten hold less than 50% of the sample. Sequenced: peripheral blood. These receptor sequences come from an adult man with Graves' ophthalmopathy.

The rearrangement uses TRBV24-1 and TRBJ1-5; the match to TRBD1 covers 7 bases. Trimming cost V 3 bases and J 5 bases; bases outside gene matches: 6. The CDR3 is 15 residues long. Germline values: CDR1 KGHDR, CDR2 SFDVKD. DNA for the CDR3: TGTGCCACCAGTGATCCCGGGACAGACTATCAGCCCCAGCATTTT. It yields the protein CATSDPGTDYQPQHF.

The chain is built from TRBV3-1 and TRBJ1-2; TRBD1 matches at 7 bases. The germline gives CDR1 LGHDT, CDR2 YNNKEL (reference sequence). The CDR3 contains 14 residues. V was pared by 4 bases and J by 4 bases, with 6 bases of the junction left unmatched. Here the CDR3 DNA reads TGTGCCAGCAGCCCGGCGACAGGGCCCTATGGCTACACCTTC. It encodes CASSPATGPYGYTF.

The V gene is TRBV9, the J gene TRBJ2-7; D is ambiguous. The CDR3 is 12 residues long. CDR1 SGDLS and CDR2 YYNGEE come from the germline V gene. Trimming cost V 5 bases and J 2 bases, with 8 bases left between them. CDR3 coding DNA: TGTGCCAGCAGAAAAGGAACCTACGAGCAGTACTTC. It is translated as CASRKGTYEQYF.

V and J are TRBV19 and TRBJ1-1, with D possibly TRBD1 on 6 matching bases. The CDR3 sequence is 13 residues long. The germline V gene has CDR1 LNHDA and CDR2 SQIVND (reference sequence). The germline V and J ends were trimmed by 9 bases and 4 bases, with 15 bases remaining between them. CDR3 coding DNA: TGTGCCAGCAGCCGTACAGGGACCACTGAAGCTTTCTTT. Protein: CASSRTGTTEAFF.

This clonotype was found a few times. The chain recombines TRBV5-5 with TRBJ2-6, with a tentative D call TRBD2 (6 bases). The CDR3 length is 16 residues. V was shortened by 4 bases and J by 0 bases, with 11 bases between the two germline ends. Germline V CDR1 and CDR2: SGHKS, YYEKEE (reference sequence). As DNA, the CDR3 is TGTGCCAGCAGCAGCCTGGGGGGCTCTGGGGCCAACGTCCTGACTTTC. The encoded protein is CASSSLGGSGANVLTF.

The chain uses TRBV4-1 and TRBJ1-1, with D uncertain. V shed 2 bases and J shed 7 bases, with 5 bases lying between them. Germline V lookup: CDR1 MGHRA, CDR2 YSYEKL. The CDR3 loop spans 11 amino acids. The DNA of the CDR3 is TGCGCCAGCAGCCAACGCGGTGAAGCTTTCTTT. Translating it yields CASSQRGEAFF.

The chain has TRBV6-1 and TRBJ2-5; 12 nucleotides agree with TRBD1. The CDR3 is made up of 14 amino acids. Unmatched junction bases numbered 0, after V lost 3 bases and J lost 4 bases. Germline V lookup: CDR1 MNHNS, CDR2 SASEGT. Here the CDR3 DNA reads TGTGCCAGCAGTGAGGGACAGGGGGCAGAGACCCAGTACTTC. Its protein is CASSEGQGAETQYF.

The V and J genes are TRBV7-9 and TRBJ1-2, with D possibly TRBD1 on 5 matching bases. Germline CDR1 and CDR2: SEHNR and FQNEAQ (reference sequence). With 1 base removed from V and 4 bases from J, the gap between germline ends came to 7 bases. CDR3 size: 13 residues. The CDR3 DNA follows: TGTGCCAGCAGCTTAGGACAGATCTATGGCTACACCTTC. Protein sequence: CASSLGQIYGYTF.

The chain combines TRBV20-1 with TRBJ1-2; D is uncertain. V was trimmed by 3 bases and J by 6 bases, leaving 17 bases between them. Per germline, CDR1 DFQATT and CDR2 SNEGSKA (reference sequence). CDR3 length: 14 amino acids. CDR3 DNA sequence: TGCAGTGCTAGGCCGAGTATGGGGTGGGATGGCTACACCTTC. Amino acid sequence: CSARPSMGWDGYTF.

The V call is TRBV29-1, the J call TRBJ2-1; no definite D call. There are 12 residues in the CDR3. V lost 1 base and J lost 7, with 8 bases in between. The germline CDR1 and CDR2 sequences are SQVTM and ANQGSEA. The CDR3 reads CSVEGGSNEQFF. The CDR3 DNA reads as TGCAGCGTTGAAGGCGGATCGAATGAGCAGTTCTTC.

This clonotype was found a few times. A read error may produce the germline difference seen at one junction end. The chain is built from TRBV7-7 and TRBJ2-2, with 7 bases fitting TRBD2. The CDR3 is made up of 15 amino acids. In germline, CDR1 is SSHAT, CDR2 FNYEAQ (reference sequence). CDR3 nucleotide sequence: TGTGCTAGCAGCGTCATGGGACTAAACACCGGGGAGCTGTTTTTT. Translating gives CASSVMGLNTGELFF.

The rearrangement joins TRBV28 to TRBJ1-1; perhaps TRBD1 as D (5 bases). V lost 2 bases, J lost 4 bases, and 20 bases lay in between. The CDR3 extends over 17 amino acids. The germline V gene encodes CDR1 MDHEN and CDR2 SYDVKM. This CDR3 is CASSLRGDTRTSTEAFF. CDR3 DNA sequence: TGTGCCAGCAGTTTACGGGGCGACACGAGAACCAGCACTGAAGCTTTCTTT.